Here is one T cell receptor (beta chain) with its context. Antigen unknown. The data derive from a study of T cell repertoires in cytomegalovirus infection. Looking at the study overall: A matching HLA type, together with CMV infection, was signaled by public TCR beta signatures.

TCRdb processed the reads anew with MiXCR; each CDR3 protein has one entry. The data show about half a million distinct CDR3 sequences, about 42% seen once. The germline V and J ends were trimmed by 5 bases and 6 bases, with 14 bases remaining between them. The CDR3 consists of 14 residues. Germline CDR1 is SEHNR and CDR2 is FQNEAQ (reference sequence). Study results and caveats: The ex vivo response was dominated by HLA-C-restricted CMV-specific TCR beta clonotypes. Cumulative public TCR beta family frequency identified CMV carriers with the relevant HLA.

Sequenced here: cultured PBMCs, sampled from culture after CMV antigen stimulation. This receptor was identified in a human donor in good health (CMV status not recorded). Some clones in this sample may be carry-over from other donors' samples. The rearrangement uses TRBV7-9 and TRBJ1-5, with D unresolved. CDR3 DNA sequence: TGTGCCAGCAGCCACACGGTGCCTGGTCAGCCCCAGCATTTT. Its translation is CASSHTVPGQPQHF.